This T cell receptor beta chain was captured by sequencing in a study of CD8+ T cells in alopecia areata. At the level of the study: Using the percentage of affected scalp area, treated patients' severity was scored.

The sample's treatment: oral pan-JAK inhibitor, 5-10 mg twice daily. Punch biopsies of lesional scalp, plus peripheral blood, were taken from alopecia areata patients. Sequencing used cDNA as its template, made by extracting RNA and reverse transcribing it. The table came from immunoSEQ multiplex PCR; TCRdb's copy has only in-frame clones and leaves some out. The data hold about 6,900 clones, with around 70% observed a single time. Trimming removed 4 bases from V and 3 bases from J; junction bases left unmatched: 4. The CDR3 covers 15 residues. Germline CDR1 and CDR2: LNHDA and SQIVND (reference sequence).

The sample here was skin, taken at week 4, from a patient treated with tofacitinib. The chain is built from TRBV19 and TRBJ1-5; 9 nucleotides align to TRBD1. The receptor was derived from a human donor with alopecia areata. The CDR3 DNA sequence: TGTGCCAGTAGTACTGGACAGGGGTACAATCAGCCCCAGCATTTT. Its protein is CASSTGQGYNQPQHF.